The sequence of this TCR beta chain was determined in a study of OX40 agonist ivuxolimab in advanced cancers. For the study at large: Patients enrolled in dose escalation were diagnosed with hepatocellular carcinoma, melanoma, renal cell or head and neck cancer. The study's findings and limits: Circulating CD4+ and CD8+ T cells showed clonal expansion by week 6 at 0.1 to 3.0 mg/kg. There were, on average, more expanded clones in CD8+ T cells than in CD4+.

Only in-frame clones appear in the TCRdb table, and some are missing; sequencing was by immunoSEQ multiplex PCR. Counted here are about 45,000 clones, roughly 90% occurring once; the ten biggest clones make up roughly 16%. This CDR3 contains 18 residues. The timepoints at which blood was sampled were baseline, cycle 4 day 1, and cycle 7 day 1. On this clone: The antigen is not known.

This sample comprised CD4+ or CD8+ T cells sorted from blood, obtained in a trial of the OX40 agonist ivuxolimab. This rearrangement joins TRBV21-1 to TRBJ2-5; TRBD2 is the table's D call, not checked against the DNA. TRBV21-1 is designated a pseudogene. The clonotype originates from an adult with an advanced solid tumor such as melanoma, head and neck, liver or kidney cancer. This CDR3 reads CASSKPEHSGGYQETQYF. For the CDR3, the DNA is TGTGCCAGCAGCAAACCCGAGCATAGCGGGGGGTACCAAGAGACCCAGTACTTC.